This T cell receptor beta chain was identified in a study of blood T cells in healthy people across ages. The total RNA that was extracted per sample amounted to at least 5 micrograms. Germline V gives CDR1 MNHNS, CDR2 SASEGT. CDR3 length equals 13 residues. V was clipped by 7 bases and J by 8 bases, with 12 bases between them. Using a J-beta primer mix together with a sample-barcoded 5' primer, a second PCR was run for roughly 6 to 12 cycles. TCRdb called the 5' RACE reads again in MiXCR, with one record for every CDR3 protein. The data show roughly 730,000 distinct CDR3 sequences, 45% to 70% seen once.

The source of this sequence is a man aged 40-55 years in good health. This rearrangement joins TRBV6-1 to TRBJ1-6, with D unclear. The material sequenced was blood. The CDR3 sequence is CASKEYKDSPLHF. CDR3 coding DNA: TGTGCCAGCAAGGAATACAAGGATTCACCCCTCCACTTT.